This T cell receptor (beta chain) was observed in a study of CD8+ T cells in alopecia areata. Study as a whole: Tofacitinib was given for 6 to 18 months, then stopped for 6 months. Findings and limits, study-wide: The study found tofacitinib significantly decreased scalp clonality and expanded CD8+ clones among the top 100. Between patients, shared TCR sequences were less clear than in mice. This was possibly due in part to HLA diversity in the patient population. Especially in alopecia totalis/universalis, lesional scalp showed greater clonality than normal scalp did.

CDR3 length: 14 residues. Trimming cost V 3 bases and J 9 bases, with 16 bases left between them. CDR1 is SGDLS, CDR2 YYNGEE, per germline. Following RNA extraction, reverse transcription yielded cDNA that acted as the sequencing template. Here immunoSEQ multiplex PCR was the method, and the copy in TCRdb shows in-frame clones only, minus some. Of 180,000 or so clones detected, about 55% appear once; the ten largest clones hold 10% to 11%. Treatment described: oral pan-JAK inhibitor, 5-10 mg twice daily. As to this clone: No antigen is known for it.

This clonotype was obtained from a human donor with alopecia areata. The chain uses TRBV9 and TRBJ2-1; either TRBD1 or TRBD2 may fit D (6 bases each). Source: CD8+ T cells sorted from blood, taken at week 24, from a patient treated with tofacitinib. The CDR3 nucleotides read TGTGCCAGCAGCGGAGGGGGGATAGCTAGTGAGCAGTTCTTC. Encoded protein: CASSGGGIASEQFF.